Presented here are 32 T cell receptor beta chains from one specimen sequenced in a study of technical replicates of blood from a few donors. The protocol was immunoSEQ multiplex PCR, while the TCRdb copy is restricted to in-frame clones and leaves out a portion. The sample holds 65,000 to 85,000 clones, roughly 98% seen once. The sequencing input was T cells isolated from PBMCs. Source of these receptors: a human donor in good health.

The chain combines TRBV11-2 with TRBJ1-1; no firm D call. Trimming left V 1 base short and J 8 bases short, with 5 bases between. Germline V gives CDR1 SGHAT, CDR2 FQNNGV. The length of the CDR3 is 11 residues. This chain's CDR3 is CASSLGQEAFF. The CDR3 nucleotides are TGTGCCAGCAGCTTAGGTCAGGAAGCTTTCTTT.

The chain uses TRBV5-1 and TRBJ2-1; D is undetermined. From germline, CDR1 is SGHRS and CDR2 YFSETQ. The length of the CDR3 is 12 residues. Trimming removed 0 bases from V and 8 bases from J, with 6 bases in between. CDR3 amino acids: CASSLAPDEQFF. Here the CDR3 DNA reads TGCGCCAGCAGCTTGGCCCCGGATGAGCAGTTCTTC.

This chain joins TRBV2 and TRBJ1-2; D unresolved. Looked up from germline, CDR1 is SNHLY and CDR2 is FYNNEI. This CDR3 region has 12 residues. V was pared by 9 bases and J by 3 bases, with 11 bases between. For the CDR3, the DNA is TGTGCCAGTTCAACCCGGGACTATGGCTACACCTTC. Its translation is CASSTRDYGYTF.

CDR3 nucleotides: TGTGCCAGCAGCAAGGGGCTAGCGGGAGGGCCGAGCTCCTACGAGCAGTACTTC. Its translation is CASSKGLAGGPSSYEQYF. This chain links TRBV11-2 with TRBJ2-7; 12 positions agree with TRBD2. The CDR3 loop spans 18 amino acids. Germline CDR1 and CDR2: SGHAT and FQNNGV. Losses at the gene ends were 5 bases for V and 0 bases for J; bases not matched to a gene: 11.

The rearrangement uses TRBV2 and TRBJ1-5, with D possibly being TRBD1 (5 bases). The CDR3 extends over 14 amino acids. Germline assignment: CDR1 SNHLY and CDR2 FYNNEI. V was clipped by 8 bases and J by 3 bases, with 14 bases between them. CDR3 nucleotide sequence: TGTGCCAGCGGGGGGGTGGCGGTCAATCAGCCCCAGCATTTT. It codes for CASGGVAVNQPQHF.

The CDR3 nucleotides read TGTGCCACCAGCAGAAGCGGGCAATACACTGAAGCTTTCTTT. It specifies CATSRSGQYTEAFF. This sequence joins TRBV15 and TRBJ1-1; the D is unclear. Germline CDR1 LNHNV, CDR2 YYDKDF (reference sequence). V was pared by 2 bases and J by 3 bases, with 10 bases between. The CDR3 consists of 14 residues. Full variable domain (remainder filled in from reference TRBV15 and TRBJ1-1): DAMVIQNPRYQVTQFGKPVTLSCSQTLNHNVMYWYQQKSSQAPKLLFHYYDKDFNNEADTPDNFQSRRPNTSFCFLDIRSPGLGDTAMYLCATSRSGQYTEAFFGQGTRLTVV.

This sequence joins TRBV4-1 and TRBJ2-7; 10 positions agree with TRBD2. V trimming: 5 bases; J trimming: 3 bases; junction bases outside the gene matches: 7. From germline, CDR1 is MGHRA and CDR2 YSYEKL. The CDR3 is 15 amino acids. CDR3 DNA sequence: TGCGCCAGCAGCGACATAGCGGGAGGCCTCTACGAGCAGTACTTC. As protein: CASSDIAGGLYEQYF.

J is TRBJ2-5 and V is TRBV9; 7 bases agree with TRBD1. Germline values: CDR1 SGDLS, CDR2 YYNGEE. This CDR3 contains 14 residues. V gave up 3 bases and J gave up 4 bases; unmatched junction bases: 6. As DNA, the CDR3 is TGTGCCAGCAGCGCCGACAGGGTGCGAGAGACCCAGTACTTC. Its translation is CASSADRVRETQYF.

This sequence joins TRBV7-8 and TRBJ2-3; D possibly corresponds to TRBD2 (5 bases). Between the trimmed V and J ends, which lost 5 bases and 6 bases, there was a span of 9 bases. The germline V gene encodes CDR1 SGHVS and CDR2 FQNEAQ. CDR3 length equals 12 residues. The CDR3 sequence is CASSTGWDTQYF. The CDR3 coding sequence is TGTGCCAGCAGCACGGGATGGGATACGCAGTATTTT.

The chain combines TRBV28 with TRBJ2-5, with TRBD1 as a possible D gene (5 bases). The CDR3 spans 14 residues. V lost 5 bases, J lost 2 bases, and 12 bases lay in between. Per the germline V gene, CDR1 is MDHEN and CDR2 is SYDVKM. For the CDR3, the DNA is TGTGCCAGCAGTCCCAGACAGACTCAAGAGACCCAGTACTTC. This sequence encodes CASSPRQTQETQYF.

V and J are TRBV14 and TRBJ2-5; D is ambiguous. This CDR3 region has 15 residues. V was trimmed by 0 bases and J by 4 bases, leaving 12 bases between them. Germline CDR1 and CDR2: SGHDN and FVKESK. CDR3 amino acids: CASSQDWAAAETQYF. The CDR3 coding sequence is TGTGCCAGCAGCCAAGATTGGGCTGCCGCAGAGACCCAGTACTTC.

The genes are TRBV5-4 and TRBJ2-3; the D is unclear. CDR1 is SGHNT and CDR2 is YYREEE in the germline V gene (reference sequence). This CDR3 is 12 amino acids long. Trimming shortened V by 3 bases and J by 5 bases, and 7 bases separated the two germline ends. The DNA for the CDR3 is TGTGCCAGCAGCTCCCCCGGAGATACGCAGTATTTT. Residues: CASSSPGDTQYF.

The rearrangement joins TRBV5-1 to TRBJ2-7; D call uncertain. Trimming removed 4 bases from V and 5 bases from J, with 16 bases in between. The CDR3 length is 14 residues. Germline V gives CDR1 SGHRS, CDR2 YFSETQ. The CDR3, as DNA: TGCGCCAGCAGCGATCCCCAGGCTCCCCACGAGCAGTACTTC. This sequence encodes CASSDPQAPHEQYF.

The chain recombines TRBV28 with TRBJ1-3; D is uncertain. CDR1 is MDHEN and CDR2 is SYDVKM in the germline V gene. The CDR3 runs 12 residues. Trimming removed 6 bases at V and 4 bases at J, with 7 bases between. The CDR3 spells CASRLQGNTIYF. The CDR3 DNA follows: TGTGCCAGCAGATTACAGGGAAACACCATATATTTT.

This sequence joins TRBV9 and TRBJ1-3; 7 bases are shared with TRBD1. CDR1 SGDLS and CDR2 YYNGEE come from the germline V gene. The V gene end was trimmed by 1 base and the J gene end by 0 bases; junction bases not matched to a gene: 7. The CDR3 runs to 17 residues. CDR3 sequence (DNA): TGTGCCAGCAGCGTATCAAAGGACAGGTTCTCTGGAAACACCATATATTTT. Encoded protein: CASSVSKDRFSGNTIYF.

The rearrangement joins TRBV18 to TRBJ2-5, with D possibly being TRBD2 (5 bases). The CDR3 has 13 residues. The V gene lost 3 bases and the J gene lost 2 bases, with 7 bases spanning the gap. Germline assignment: CDR1 KGHSH and CDR2 LQKENI. The CDR3 nucleotides read TGTGCCAGCTCACCCGGGGAGCAAGAGACCCAGTACTTC. Its translation is CASSPGEQETQYF.

The chain couples TRBV5-1 to TRBJ2-2, with D unresolved. Trimming took 0 bases from V and 3 from J, leaving 6 bases between them. This CDR3 has 14 amino acids. Germline V gene data show CDR1 as SGHRS and CDR2 as YFSETQ. The DNA of the CDR3 is TGCGCCAGCAGCTTGGGTGGAGACACCGGGGAGCTGTTTTTT. It specifies CASSLGGDTGELFF.

The rearrangement uses TRBV10-3 and TRBJ2-7, with D perhaps matching TRBD1 (6 bases). Germline V gives CDR1 ENHRY, CDR2 SYGVKD. The V and J ends lost 7 bases and 0 bases respectively, with 10 bases between them. The CDR3 is made up of 13 amino acids. The DNA of the CDR3 is TGTGCCATCACTGGGGACAACTCCTACGAGCAGTACTTC. It translates to CAITGDNSYEQYF.

The V gene is TRBV27, the J gene TRBJ2-7; D gene uncertain. The germline V and J ends were trimmed by 3 bases and 4 bases, with 13 bases remaining between them. The CDR3 length is 14 residues. CDR1 is MNHEY, CDR2 SMNVEV, per germline (reference sequence). For the CDR3, the DNA is TGTGCCAGCAGTTTTCTATCGTCGCCGTACGAGCAGTACTTC. Translation: CASSFLSSPYEQYF.

V is TRBV12-5 and J is TRBJ2-2; TRBD1 might be the D (6 bases). The CDR3 consists of 17 residues. Germline V gene sequence: CDR1 LGHNT, CDR2 FRNRAP. Trimming took off 0 bases at V and 1 base at J, with 12 bases between the two ends. CDR3 sequence: CASGLVLTGRNTGELFF. CDR3 nucleotides: TGTGCTAGTGGTTTGGTACTGACAGGTCGGAACACCGGGGAGCTGTTTTTT.

This clone appeared once. V gene TRBV19 combines with J gene TRBJ1-5, with D possibly matching TRBD1 (6 bases). This CDR3 region has 13 residues. CDR1 and CDR2 (germline): LNHDA, SQIVND (reference sequence). V gave up 5 bases and J gave up 5 bases, with 10 bases separating them. The CDR3 coding sequence is TGTGCCAGTAGTCCGAACAGGGATCAGCCCCAGCATTTT. The encoded protein is CASSPNRDQPQHF. Complete variable domain (other parts from reference TRBV19 and TRBJ1-5): DGGITQSPKYLFRKEGQNVTLSCEQNLNHDAMYWYRQDPGQGLRLIYYSQIVNDFQKGDIAEGYSVSREKKESFPLTVTSAQKNPTAFYLCASSPNRDQPQHFGDGTRLSIL.

The chain employs TRBV9 and TRBJ2-7; 8 bases match TRBD2. Germline CDR1 is SGDLS and CDR2 is YYNGEE. V was clipped by 1 base and J by 7 bases; unmatched bases: 10. The CDR3 is 15 residues long. CDR3 region: CASSVTGLGDWEQYF. The CDR3, as DNA: TGTGCCAGCAGCGTAACGGGACTAGGGGATTGGGAGCAGTACTTC.

The V call is TRBV5-4, the J call TRBJ2-5; 9 nucleotides agree with TRBD2. CDR1 and CDR2 from the germline V gene are SGHNT and YYREEE (reference sequence). CDR3 size: 15 residues. With 2 bases clipped from V and 5 bases from J, the junction kept 7 bases outside the gene matches. The CDR3 sequence is CASSFVSGGWETQYF. The CDR3 coding sequence is TGTGCCAGCAGCTTTGTGAGCGGGGGGTGGGAGACCCAGTACTTC.

This sequence joins TRBV7-9 and TRBJ1-5, with TRBD1 matching over 8 bases. Germline values: CDR1 SEHNR, CDR2 FQNEAQ (reference sequence). The CDR3 contains 18 residues. Trimming at V came to 3 bases and at J to 4 bases, leaving 14 bases not matched to a gene. The CDR3 region has the DNA TGTGCCAGCAGCTTTGTGGGGGGGGCGGACAGGGATAATCAGCCCCAGCATTTT. Its translation is CASSFVGGADRDNQPQHF.

V usage is TRBV11-2 and J usage is TRBJ2-6; D uncertain. This CDR3 is 13 amino acids long. V gave up 5 bases and J gave up 2 bases, with 4 bases separating them. Germline values: CDR1 SGHAT, CDR2 FQNNGV. CDR3 DNA: TGTGCCAGCAGCGAGGCTGGGGCCAACGTCCTGACTTTC. It yields the protein CASSEAGANVLTF. Filled out from reference TRBV11-2 and TRBJ2-6, the complete variable domain reads EAGVAQSPRYKIIEKRQSVAFWCNPISGHATLYWYQQILGQGPKLLIQFQNNGVVDDSQLPKDRFSAERLKGVDSTLKIQPAKLEDSAVYLCASSEAGANVLTFGAGSRLTVL.

This sequence joins TRBV6-5 and TRBJ1-5; D not certain. CDR3 length: 14 residues. Trimming left V 6 bases short and J 8 bases short, with 17 bases between. CDR1 is MNHEY, CDR2 SVGAGI, per germline. CDR3 DNA: TGTGCCAGCAGGGTGTTCGGTGGTCGAGAGCCCCAGCATTTT. Translation gives CASRVFGGREPQHF.

The chain couples TRBV12-5 to TRBJ1-1; 8 bases line up with TRBD1. Germline CDR1 is LGHNT and CDR2 is FRNRAP. The CDR3 has 14 residues. Trimming cost V 4 bases and J 2 bases; bases outside gene matches: 3. The CDR3 protein is CASGSGGRNTEAFF. CDR3 nucleotide sequence: TGTGCTAGTGGTTCAGGGGGCCGAAACACTGAAGCTTTCTTT.

This chain uses TRBV5-1 with TRBJ2-2; D call uncertain. The V gene lost 1 base and the J gene lost 4 bases, with 5 bases spanning the gap. CDR1 and CDR2 (germline): SGHRS, YFSETQ. The CDR3 is 13 amino acids. The CDR3 is CASSLTSTGELFF. CDR3 bases: TGCGCCAGCAGCTTGACATCCACCGGGGAGCTGTTTTTT.

Only one count was recorded for this clone. V and J are TRBV6-5 and TRBJ2-2; no reliable D call. CDR3 length: 13 residues. With 0 bases removed from V and 5 bases from J, the gap between germline ends came to 4 bases. The germline gives CDR1 MNHEY, CDR2 SVGAGI. CDR3 DNA sequence: TGTGCCAGCAGTTACTCACGGACCGGGGAGCTGTTTTTT. Encoded protein: CASSYSRTGELFF.

The chain couples TRBV27 to TRBJ2-7; weak D call: TRBD2 (6 bases). With 6 bases removed from V and 6 bases from J, the gap between germline ends came to 18 bases. The CDR3 is 14 amino acids. Germline assignment: CDR1 MNHEY and CDR2 SMNVEV (reference sequence). CDR3 sequence: CASRRGTERSEQYF. CDR3 DNA sequence: TGTGCCAGCAGGCGAGGGACTGAGCGGTCCGAGCAGTACTTC.

The rearrangement joins TRBV4-1 to TRBJ1-6, with D possibly TRBD1 on 6 matching bases. CDR1 is MGHRA, CDR2 YSYEKL, per germline. V was cut by 1 base and J by 8 bases, with 18 bases left in between. CDR3 length equals 17 residues. CDR3 in amino acids: CASSQGRQAGADSPLHF. In DNA, the CDR3 is TGCGCCAGCAGCCAAGGCCGACAGGCGGGTGCTGATTCACCCCTCCACTTT.

This clone has just a few counts. V gene TRBV5-1 combines with J gene TRBJ1-1; 7 bases fit TRBD1. This CDR3 spans 11 amino acids. Germline-derived CDR1 and CDR2 are SGHRS and YFSETQ. V lost 8 bases, J lost 5 bases, and 3 bases stayed unmatched. In DNA, the CDR3 is TGCGCCAGTACAGGGGAGACTGAAGCTTTCTTT. Amino acids: CASTGETEAFF.